The 32 T cell receptor beta chains listed next were all sequenced from one sample in a study of shared clonotypes between healthy human individuals (TCRdb year 2020). Preparation of the library involved the immunoSEQ multiplex PCR assay. This is the immuneACCESS table as TCRdb keeps it, with only in-frame sequences that have V and J called. A part of the clones is gone; compared with another copy, unresolved V genes explain less than half, and the rest is unexplained. Across this sample there are roughly 760,000 clones, with over 65% seen only once. More than 1.5% of the sample is taken by the ten largest. The sample comprised memory CD4+ T cells sorted from blood. The cell subset or site label for this specimen denotes: CD45RA-negative fraction. These receptors were taken from a woman aged 25 to 39 in good health.

This chain joins TRBV28 and TRBJ1-1, with 8 bases lining up with TRBD1. Germline loops: CDR1 MDHEN, CDR2 SYDVKM. The CDR3 consists of 16 residues. V lost 6 bases and J lost 4; bases outside the gene matches: 13. As DNA, the CDR3 is TGTGCCAGCAGCTCACCCAGGACAGGGAGAGGCACTGAAGCTTTCTTT. This encodes CASSSPRTGRGTEAFF.

This rearrangement joins TRBV29-1 to TRBJ1-3, with D maybe TRBD1 (5 bases). V shed 5 bases and J shed 4 bases, with 9 bases lying between them. This CDR3 region has 12 residues. Germline V gene lookup returns CDR1 SQVTM and CDR2 ANQGSEA. The CDR3 protein is CSVPGLGNTIYF. As DNA, the CDR3 is TGCAGCGTTCCGGGACTGGGAAACACCATATATTTT.

V usage is TRBV7-6 and J usage is TRBJ2-7; D unclear. CDR1 SGHVS and CDR2 FNYEAQ come from the germline V gene. The CDR3 runs to 14 residues. The germline V and J ends were trimmed by 8 bases and 2 bases, with 16 bases remaining between them. CDR3 sequence: CASGPAAEAYEQYF. The CDR3 nucleotides read TGTGCCAGCGGACCTGCGGCAGAGGCCTACGAGCAGTACTTC.

The chain has TRBV5-1 and TRBJ2-7; 9 nucleotides match TRBD1. V dropped 5 bases and J dropped 0; count of bases not matched to a gene: 6. The CDR3 sequence is 15 residues long. Per germline, CDR1 SGHRS and CDR2 YFSETQ. The CDR3 DNA reads as TGCGCCAGCAGGACCGGGACAGGGTCCTCCTACGAGCAGTACTTC. Protein sequence: CASRTGTGSSYEQYF.

The CDR3 sequence: CAISGTGAGNTIYF. The CDR3 DNA follows: TGTGCCATCAGTGGAACAGGGGCTGGAAACACCATATATTTT. V and J are TRBV10-3 and TRBJ1-3, with TRBD1 identical over 7 bases. The CDR3 spans 14 residues. Germline CDR1 is ENHRY and CDR2 is SYGVKD. Trimming at V came to 4 bases and at J to 2 bases, leaving 2 bases not matched to a gene.

The CDR3 sequence is CASSLSRVNGYTF. The DNA of the CDR3 is TGTGCCAGCAGTTTGTCCAGGGTGAATGGCTACACCTTC. The genes are TRBV27 and TRBJ1-2; perhaps TRBD1 as D (5 bases). The CDR3 is made up of 13 amino acids. V was clipped by 3 bases and J by 6 bases, with 11 bases between them. The germline V gene has CDR1 MNHEY and CDR2 SMNVEV (reference sequence).

V and J are TRBV4-2 and TRBJ1-4; TRBD1 might be the D (5 bases). Trimming removed 4 bases from V and 2 bases from J, with 11 bases in between. Germline V gives CDR1 LGHNA, CDR2 YNFKEQ. The CDR3 extends over 15 amino acids. Here the CDR3 DNA reads TGTGCCAGCAGCCCGTCAGGGAACACTAATGAAAAACTGTTTTTT. Its translation: CASSPSGNTNEKLFF.

The genes are TRBV19 and TRBJ2-6; either TRBD1 or TRBD2 may supply D (5 bases each). The CDR3 consists of 17 residues. The germline gives CDR1 LNHDA, CDR2 SQIVND (reference sequence). V was shortened by 1 base and J by 4 bases, with 14 bases between the two germline ends. The CDR3 is CASSIVRRGAGANVLTF. In nucleotides, the CDR3 is TGTGCCAGTAGTATAGTCCGCCGGGGCGCCGGGGCCAACGTCCTGACTTTC.

The chain is built from TRBV10-3 and TRBJ2-7; 11 bases fit TRBD2. The CDR3 contains 17 residues. In germline, CDR1 is ENHRY, CDR2 SYGVKD. The junction had 14 bases not matched to a gene; V was cut back by 4 bases and J by 6 bases. CDR3 nucleotides: TGTGCCATCAGTGCCAGTTCGGGTAGCGGGAGGGATGCCGAGCAGTACTTC. Protein sequence: CAISASSGSGRDAEQYF.

The CDR3 loop is CASSQGLASPYGYTF. CDR3 DNA: TGTGCCAGCAGCCAGGGACTCGCGTCCCCCTATGGCTACACCTTC. This chain joins TRBV14 and TRBJ1-2; a possible D gene is TRBD1 (5 bases). V gave up 3 bases and J gave up 4 bases, with 15 bases separating them. This CDR3 has 15 residues. Germline CDR1 reads SGHDN; CDR2 reads FVKESK. The variable domain in full, completed from reference TRBV14 and TRBJ1-2, reads EAGVTQFPSHSVIEKGQTVTLRCDPISGHDNLYWYRRVMGKEIKFLLHFVKESKQDESGMPNNRFLAERTGGTYSTLKVQPAELEDSGVYFCASSQGLASPYGYTFGSGTRLTVV.

The V gene is TRBV14, the J gene TRBJ1-5; D remains ambiguous. There are 12 residues in the CDR3. V was pared by 4 bases and J by 7 bases, with 8 bases between. From germline, CDR1 is SGHDN and CDR2 FVKESK. The CDR3 region is CASSLGSQPQHF. Here the CDR3 DNA reads TGTGCCAGCAGCCTAGGGAGCCAGCCCCAGCATTTT.

This chain links TRBV6-4 with TRBJ2-1; D gene ambiguous. The CDR3 contains 12 residues. V lost 2 bases, J lost 4 bases, and 3 bases lay in between. CDR1 is MRHNA and CDR2 is SNTAGT in the germline V gene. CDR3 in amino acids: CASSDRYNEQFF. The CDR3 DNA reads as TGTGCCAGCAGTGACCGGTACAATGAGCAGTTCTTC.

The chain joins TRBV5-5 to TRBJ2-3; D remains unclear. The V and J ends lost 0 bases and 4 bases respectively, with 9 bases between them. This CDR3 comprises 14 residues. CDR1 SGHKS and CDR2 YYEKEE come from the germline V gene (reference sequence). The CDR3 nucleotides are TGTGCCAGCAGCTTGGGCTCCCAGGCAGATACGCAGTATTTT. Its protein product is CASSLGSQADTQYF. The full variable domain, with the rest looked up from reference TRBV5-5 and TRBJ2-3, is DAGVTQSPTHLIKTRGQQVTLRCSPISGHKSVSWYQQVLGQGPQFIFQYYEKEERGRGNFPDRFSARQFPNYSSELNVNALLLGDSALYLCASSLGSQADTQYFGPGTRLTVL.

The chain links TRBV7-8 to TRBJ2-7, with 7 bases that match TRBD1. Per germline, CDR1 SGHVS and CDR2 FQNEAQ. Trimming at V came to 5 bases and at J to 4 bases, leaving 5 bases not matched to a gene. This CDR3 comprises 13 residues. As DNA, the CDR3 is TGTGCCAGCAGCCAGGGACAGAGTTACGAGCAGTACTTC. Translating it yields CASSQGQSYEQYF.

V is TRBV6-4 and J is TRBJ2-4; D gene ambiguous. The V and J ends lost 8 bases and 4 bases respectively, with 12 bases between them. In germline, CDR1 is MRHNA, CDR2 SNTAGT. This CDR3 comprises 13 residues. The CDR3 is CASLCGDKNIQYF. The CDR3 DNA reads TGTGCCAGCTTGTGTGGGGATAAAAACATTCAGTACTTC.

The chain joins TRBV7-9 to TRBJ1-2, with D possibly TRBD1 on 5 matching bases. The CDR3 has 14 residues. Germline CDR1 and CDR2: SEHNR and FQNEAQ (reference sequence). Trimming took off 8 bases at V and 6 bases at J, with 19 bases between the two ends. The CDR3 here is CASSMSDNSDGYTF. The CDR3 DNA sequence: TGTGCCAGCTCGATGTCGGACAACTCCGATGGCTACACCTTC.

This clone was seen a few times. This chain uses TRBV27 with TRBJ1-1; 11 positions match TRBD1. This CDR3 comprises 16 residues. Germline values: CDR1 MNHEY, CDR2 SMNVEV (reference sequence). V lost 5 bases, J lost 5 bases, and 10 bases stayed unmatched. CDR3 sequence reads: CASSVRTGGRSTEAFF. CDR3 DNA sequence: TGTGCCAGCAGTGTCCGGACAGGGGGCCGGTCGACTGAAGCTTTCTTT.

The rearrangement uses TRBV27 and TRBJ2-3, with D possibly being TRBD2 (6 bases). The germline CDR1 and CDR2 sequences are MNHEY and SMNVEV (reference sequence). Trimming stripped 5 bases from V and 4 bases from J, with 13 bases between. This CDR3 is 14 amino acids long. CDR3 DNA sequence: TGTGCCAGCAGTCCCCGGGAGTACGCAGATACGCAGTATTTT. Protein: CASSPREYADTQYF.

The chain carries TRBV28 and TRBJ2-1; D ambiguous. CDR1 and CDR2 from the germline V gene are MDHEN and SYDVKM. The CDR3 runs to 11 residues. The ends were cut back, 5 bases at V and 9 bases at J, with 8 bases in the middle. The CDR3 coding sequence is TGTGCCAGCAGTCTCTTTTTTGAGCAGTTCTTC. Protein sequence: CASSLFFEQFF.

A few counts support this clone. The chain uses TRBV29-1 and TRBJ2-7; tentative D call: TRBD1 (5 bases). Trimming took 5 bases from V and 3 from J, leaving 14 bases between them. The CDR3 runs to 13 residues. Germline lookup yields CDR1 SQVTM and CDR2 ANQGSEA. In DNA form, the CDR3 reads TGCAGCGTTTCTGGACAATCGGACTACGAGCAGTACTTC. Translated: CSVSGQSDYEQYF.

The J gene is TRBJ2-3, the V gene TRBV6-4; 7 nucleotides line up with TRBD1. The CDR3 is made up of 14 amino acids. Germline V lookup: CDR1 MRHNA, CDR2 SNTAGT. With 5 bases clipped from V and 1 base from J, the junction kept 3 bases outside the gene matches. DNA for the CDR3: TGTGCCAGCAGTATAGGACAGGGCACAGATACGCAGTATTTT. It is translated as CASSIGQGTDTQYF.

This clone was picked up a small number of times. The J gene is TRBJ1-3, the V gene TRBV28, with D maybe TRBD1 (6 bases). Trimming cost V 2 bases and J 0 bases, with 11 bases left between them. The CDR3 is made up of 16 amino acids. Germline assignment: CDR1 MDHEN and CDR2 SYDVKM. The CDR3 DNA is TGTGCCAGCAGTTTACATCAGGGGCCCTCTGGAAACACCATATATTTT. Translated, it gives CASSLHQGPSGNTIYF.

The rearrangement links TRBV13 to TRBJ2-5, with TRBD2 matching 12 bases. V shed 4 bases and J 3 bases; nucleotides not matched to a gene: 24. Looked up from germline, CDR1 is PRHDT and CDR2 is FYEKMQ (reference sequence). CDR3 length equals 22 residues. For the CDR3, the DNA is TGTGCCAGCAGCTCGTACCCGGCCCCCGGGACTAGCGGGCCCAAAGAGGAAGAGACCCAGTACTTC. This encodes CASSSYPAPGTSGPKEEETQYF.

The V and J genes are TRBV14 and TRBJ1-2, with 10 bases identical to TRBD1. Germline V gene data show CDR1 as SGHDN and CDR2 as FVKESK. This CDR3 comprises 15 residues. V was pared by 1 base and J by 7 bases, with 6 bases of the junction left unmatched. As DNA, the CDR3 is TGTGCCAGCAGCCAAGCCGGGACAGGGGCGGCTGGCTACACCTTC. This translates into CASSQAGTGAAGYTF.

The chain has TRBV7-2 and TRBJ2-5, with TRBD2 identical over 8 bases. This CDR3 contains 16 residues. CDR1 is SGHTA, CDR2 FQGNSA, per germline. The V and J ends lost 6 bases and 5 bases, in that order; junction bases with no gene match: 14. The CDR3 region is CASRPSALGLGETQYF. The CDR3 nucleotides are TGTGCCAGCAGACCCAGCGCCTTGGGACTAGGGGAGACCCAGTACTTC. The full variable domain, its missing parts supplied by reference TRBV7-2 and TRBJ2-5, is GAGVSQSPSNKVTEKGKDVELRCDPISGHTALYWYRQSLGQGLEFLIYFQGNSAPDKSGLPSDRFSAERTGGSVSTLTIQRTQQEDSAVYLCASRPSALGLGETQYFGPGTRLLVL.

The chain recombines TRBV5-1 with TRBJ2-3, with TRBD2 matching over 9 bases. The ends lost 3 bases at V and 10 bases at J; junction bases unmatched: 6. CDR3 length: 13 amino acids. Germline CDR1 and CDR2: SGHRS and YFSETQ. In DNA form, the CDR3 reads TGCGCCAGCAGCTACGACGCGGGGGGGCCGCAGTATTTT. Encoded protein: CASSYDAGGPQYF.

The chain links TRBV7-8 to TRBJ2-1; TRBD2 agrees at 8 bases. V gave up 5 bases and J gave up 4 bases; unmatched junction bases: 10. This CDR3 contains 16 residues. Germline CDR1 SGHVS, CDR2 FQNEAQ. CDR3 nucleotides: TGTGCCAGCAGCCCCAATAGCGGGACCCATTACAATGAGCAGTTCTTC. Translating gives CASSPNSGTHYNEQFF.

A note on this clone: Other DNA sequences from this sample encode an identical CDR3 as well. The CDR3 DNA follows: TGTGCCATCAGTGAGTCTACAGATACGCAGTATTTT. It encodes CAISESTDTQYF. This chain connects TRBV10-3 to TRBJ2-3; no reliable D call. Trimming stripped 0 bases from V and 3 bases from J, with 1 base between. The CDR3 is made up of 12 amino acids. The germline V gene has CDR1 ENHRY and CDR2 SYGVKD.

The rearrangement joins TRBV21-1 to TRBJ1-5. TRBV21-1 is described as a pseudogene. The CDR3 has 13 amino acids. This CDR3 reads CASSTPSSSPQHF. DNA for the CDR3: TGTGCCAGCAGCACCCCATCTTCTTCGCCCCAGCATTTT.

The CDR3 nucleotides are TGTGCCAGTGGGAGGGGCGGTAGCTCCTACGAGCAGTACTTC. This translates into CASGRGGSSYEQYF. This chain uses TRBV2 with TRBJ2-7; 7 bases are a match to TRBD2. J gave up 0 bases and V 9 bases, and 8 bases lay outside the gene matches. This CDR3 is 14 amino acids long. Germline-derived CDR1 and CDR2 are SNHLY and FYNNEI.

The rearrangement joins TRBV7-8 to TRBJ1-2, with unresolved D. The germline CDR1 and CDR2 sequences are SGHVS and FQNEAQ. V was cut by 2 bases and J by 6 bases, with 19 bases left in between. The CDR3 is 16 residues long. CDR3 loop: CASSLSPVAARDGYTF. CDR3 nucleotide sequence: TGTGCCAGCAGCTTATCCCCTGTGGCGGCCCGGGATGGCTACACCTTC.

V is TRBV14 and J is TRBJ1-4; the match to TRBD1 covers 9 bases. After removal of 1 base from V and 4 bases from J, the junction contained 4 bases not matched to a gene. The CDR3 consists of 16 residues. The V gene's germline CDR1 is SGHDN and CDR2 FVKESK. For the CDR3, the DNA is TGTGCCAGCAGCCAAGGCGGGACAGGGTATAATGAAAAACTGTTTTTT. As protein: CASSQGGTGYNEKLFF. The whole variable domain, filled in from reference TRBV14 and TRBJ1-4, reads EAGVTQFPSHSVIEKGQTVTLRCDPISGHDNLYWYRRVMGKEIKFLLHFVKESKQDESGMPNNRFLAERTGGTYSTLKVQPAELEDSGVYFCASSQGGTGYNEKLFFGSGTQLSVL.